These T cell receptor beta chains were read from a single sample in a study of PD-1 blockade in classical Hodgkin lymphoma. Data came from immunoSEQ multiplex PCR; TCRdb stores just in-frame clones and leaves some out. The top ten hold less than 45% of the sample, which has about 1,400 clones, approximately 80% seen once. The sequences come from CD8+ T cells from blood, collected at baseline. The receptors stem from a human donor with classical Hodgkin lymphoma. Each CDR3 is given without its conserved first and last residue. D genes are given only for firm matches.

V gene	J gene	D gene	CDR3 protein
TRBV27	TRBJ1-4	-	ASSSQGDVREKLF
TRBV14	TRBJ2-1	TRBD2	ASSAGTSGYNEQF
TRBV6-6	TRBJ1-1	-	ASSYSGGAF
TRBV15	TRBJ1-2	-	ATTIRRVTGDGYT
TRBV15	TRBJ1-6	-	ATSGDSTSPLH
TRBV7-9	TRBJ2-1	TRBD2	ASRLGLAAYNEQF
TRBV7-8	TRBJ1-5	-	ASSLVTGINQPQH
TRBV10-2	TRBJ2-7	-	ASSEVAVHEQY
TRBV4-2	TRBJ1-1	-	ASSPRGEGMNTEAF
TRBV5-8	TRBJ2-7	TRBD2	ASSWTSGPRDEQY
TRBV6-1	TRBJ1-5	-	ASSVAGDSNQPQH
TRBV6-1	TRBJ2-7	TRBD2	ASSEGTSGLYEQY